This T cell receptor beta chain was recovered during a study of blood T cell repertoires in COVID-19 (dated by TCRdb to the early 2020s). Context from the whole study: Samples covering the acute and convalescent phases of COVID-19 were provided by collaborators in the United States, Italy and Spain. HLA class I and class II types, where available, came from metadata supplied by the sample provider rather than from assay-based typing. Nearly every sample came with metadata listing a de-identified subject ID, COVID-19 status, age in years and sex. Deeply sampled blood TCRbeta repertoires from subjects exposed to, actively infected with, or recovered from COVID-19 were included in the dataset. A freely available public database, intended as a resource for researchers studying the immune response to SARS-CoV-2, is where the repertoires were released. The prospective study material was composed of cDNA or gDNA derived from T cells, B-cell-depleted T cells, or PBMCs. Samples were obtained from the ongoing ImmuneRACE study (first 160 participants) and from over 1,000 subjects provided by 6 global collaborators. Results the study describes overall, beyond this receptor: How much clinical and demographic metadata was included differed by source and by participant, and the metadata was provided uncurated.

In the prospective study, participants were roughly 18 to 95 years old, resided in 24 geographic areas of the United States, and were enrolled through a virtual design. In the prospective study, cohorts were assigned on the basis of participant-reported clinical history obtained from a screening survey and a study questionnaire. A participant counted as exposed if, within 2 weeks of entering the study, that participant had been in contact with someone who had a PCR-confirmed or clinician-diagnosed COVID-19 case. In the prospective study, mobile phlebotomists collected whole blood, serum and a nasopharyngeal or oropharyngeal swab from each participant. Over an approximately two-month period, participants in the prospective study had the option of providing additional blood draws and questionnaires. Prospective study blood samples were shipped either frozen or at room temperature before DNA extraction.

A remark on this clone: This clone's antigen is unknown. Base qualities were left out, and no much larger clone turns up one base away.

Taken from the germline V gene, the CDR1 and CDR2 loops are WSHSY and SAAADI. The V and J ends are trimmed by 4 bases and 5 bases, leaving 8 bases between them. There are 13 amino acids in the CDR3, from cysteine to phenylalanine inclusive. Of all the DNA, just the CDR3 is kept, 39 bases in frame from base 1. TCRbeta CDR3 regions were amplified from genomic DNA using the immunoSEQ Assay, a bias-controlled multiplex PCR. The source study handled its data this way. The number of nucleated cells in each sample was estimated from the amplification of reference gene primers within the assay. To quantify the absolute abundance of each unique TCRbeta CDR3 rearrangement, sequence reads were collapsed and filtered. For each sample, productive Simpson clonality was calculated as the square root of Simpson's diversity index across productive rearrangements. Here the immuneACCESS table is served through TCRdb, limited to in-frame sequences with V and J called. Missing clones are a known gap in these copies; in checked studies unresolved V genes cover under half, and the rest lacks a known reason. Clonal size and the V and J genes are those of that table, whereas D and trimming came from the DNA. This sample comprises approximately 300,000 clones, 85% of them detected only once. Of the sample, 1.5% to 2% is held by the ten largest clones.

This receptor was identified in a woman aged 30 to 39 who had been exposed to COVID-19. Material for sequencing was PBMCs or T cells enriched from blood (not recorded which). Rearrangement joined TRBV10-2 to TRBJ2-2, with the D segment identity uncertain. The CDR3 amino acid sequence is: CASSVSRTGELFF. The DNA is TGCGCCAGCAGTGTGTCGCGGACCGGGGAGCTGTTTTTT.